This T cell receptor beta chain was identified in a study of T-cell reconstitution after alpha-beta-depleted transplantation in children. The study, taken as a whole, reports: Elevated TCRbeta diversity at day 60 was traced, in some patients, to surviving recipient T cells and thymic progenitors. Reports say that about two months after transplant, the alpha-beta T cells came out of several hundred graft clones that had expanded. Newly produced T cells mostly provided counts and TCRbeta diversity after one year, as hyperexpanded clones declined.

Preparing the TCRbeta library involved the use of unique molecular identifiers. TCRdb analysed the PCR reads with MiXCR anew, one entry per CDR3 protein. Among 200,000 or so distinct CDR3 sequences, around 5.9% were seen once, and the ten largest hold about 4.4%. This clonotype has a count of ten or more. The target antigen is unknown. V lost 6 bases to trimming and J lost 1 base, with 6 bases between them. CDR3 size: 11 residues. Germline V lookup: CDR1 DFQATT, CDR2 SNEGSKA (reference sequence). V gene TRBV20-1 combines with J gene TRBJ1-1; D not resolved. This clonotype was obtained from a girl in the first two years of life with combined immunodeficiency, due to receive a stem cell transplant. Specimen: PBMCs, collected before TCRalphabeta/CD19-depleted stem cell transplant. The chain's CDR3 is CSAQPNTEAFF. DNA of the CDR3: TGCAGTGCCCAACCGAACACTGAAGCTTTCTTT.